One TCR beta chain is described in this entry. As yet, its antigen is unknown. The data were taken from a study of T cells in Graves' hyperthyroidism and ophthalmopathy. Study-level results: Most thyroid-expanded clonotypes above 0.001 were also found in blood.

Deletions cut 10 bases from V and 3 bases from J, with 5 bases between. Germline values: CDR1 SNHLY, CDR2 FYNNEI. CDR3 length equals 10 residues. Template material for amplifying TCR beta CDR3 regions consisted of RNA transcripts. The HTBI primer set was used in a first-round RT-PCR of the TCR CDR3. TCRdb independently ran MiXCR on the multiplex PCR reads; one entry per CDR3 protein. The table shows 200,000 to 250,000 distinct CDR3 sequences, with roughly 17% occurring only once. The sequence was obtained from a man in his fifties or sixties with Graves' hyperthyroidism. The V and J genes are TRBV2 and TRBJ2-3; the D is unclear. Source material: blood. The CDR3 coding sequence is TGTGCCACCTCGACAGATACGCAGTATTTT. Residues: CATSTDTQYF.